This section outlines one T cell receptor (beta chain) sequence together with its context. The CDR3 is 14 residues long. Trimming took 6 bases from V and 0 from J, leaving 10 bases between them. Germline V lookup: CDR1 SNHLY, CDR2 FYNNEI. This sample is part of a study of cytomegalovirus exposure and HLA in healthy donors. Assay used: immunoSEQ multiplex PCR; TCRdb lists only in-frame clones, some missing. The table shows some 140,000 clones, with about 83% occurring only once. The sequence came from a woman aged 25 to 39 in good health and CMV-seronegative. This rearrangement joins TRBV2 to TRBJ2-3, with D possibly matching TRBD2 (5 bases). The sample taken for sequencing was PBMCs. CDR3: CASSADSSTDTQYF. In nucleotides, the CDR3 is TGTGCCAGCAGCGCGGACTCGAGCACAGATACGCAGTATTTT.